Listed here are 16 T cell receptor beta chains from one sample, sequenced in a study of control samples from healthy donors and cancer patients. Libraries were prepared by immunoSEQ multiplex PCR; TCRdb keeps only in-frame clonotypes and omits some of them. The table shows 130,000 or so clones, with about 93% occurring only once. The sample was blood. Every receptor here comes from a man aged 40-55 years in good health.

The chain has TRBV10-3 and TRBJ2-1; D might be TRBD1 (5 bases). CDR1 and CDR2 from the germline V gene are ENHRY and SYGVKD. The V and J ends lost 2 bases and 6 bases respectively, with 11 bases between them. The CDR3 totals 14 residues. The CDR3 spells CAISEVGQGNEQFF. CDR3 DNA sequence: TGTGCCATCAGTGAGGTGGGGCAGGGCAATGAGCAGTTCTTC.

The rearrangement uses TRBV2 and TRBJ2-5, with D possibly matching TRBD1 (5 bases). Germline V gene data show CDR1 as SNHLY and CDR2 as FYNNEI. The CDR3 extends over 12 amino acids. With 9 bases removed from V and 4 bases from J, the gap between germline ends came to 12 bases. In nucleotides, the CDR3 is TGTGCCAGAGCAGGGTTCGGAGAGACCCAGTACTTC. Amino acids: CARAGFGETQYF.

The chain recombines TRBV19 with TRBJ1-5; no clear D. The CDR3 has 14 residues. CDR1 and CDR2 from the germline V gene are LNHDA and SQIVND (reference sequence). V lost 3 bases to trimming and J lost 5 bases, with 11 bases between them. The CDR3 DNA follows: TGTGCCAGTAGTATCAGCACAGTGGATCAGCCCCAGCATTTT. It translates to CASSISTVDQPQHF.

The CDR3 spells CASSPPVRPYYGYTF. The CDR3 nucleotides are TGTGCCAGCAGCCCCCCCGTACGGCCCTACTATGGCTACACCTTC. This chain joins TRBV9 and TRBJ1-2; D unclear. CDR1 and CDR2 (germline): SGDLS, YYNGEE. This CDR3 contains 15 residues. The ends were cut back, 4 bases at V and 3 bases at J, with 16 bases in the middle.

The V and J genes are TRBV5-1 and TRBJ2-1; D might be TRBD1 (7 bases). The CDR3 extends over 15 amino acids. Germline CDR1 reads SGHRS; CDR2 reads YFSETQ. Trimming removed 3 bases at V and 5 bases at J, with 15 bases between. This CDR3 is CASSWSQGGDNEQFF. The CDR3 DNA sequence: TGCGCCAGCAGCTGGTCCCAGGGGGGCGACAATGAGCAGTTCTTC.

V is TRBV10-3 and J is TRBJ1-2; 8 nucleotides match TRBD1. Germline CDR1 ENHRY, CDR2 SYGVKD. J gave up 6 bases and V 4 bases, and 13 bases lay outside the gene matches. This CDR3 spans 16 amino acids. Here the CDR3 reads CAISVQTTGGEDGYTF. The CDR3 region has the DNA TGTGCCATCAGTGTCCAGACTACAGGGGGGGAGGATGGCTACACCTTC.

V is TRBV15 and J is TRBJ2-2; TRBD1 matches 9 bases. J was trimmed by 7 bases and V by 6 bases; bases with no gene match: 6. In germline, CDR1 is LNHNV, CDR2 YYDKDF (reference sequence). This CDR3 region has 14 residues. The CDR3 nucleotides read TGTGCCACCAGGAACAGGGGGCTCGACGGGGAGCTGTTTTTT. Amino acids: CATRNRGLDGELFF. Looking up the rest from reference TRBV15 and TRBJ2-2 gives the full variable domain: DAMVIQNPRYQVTQFGKPVTLSCSQTLNHNVMYWYQQKSSQAPKLLFHYYDKDFNNEADTPDNFQSRRPNTSFCFLDIRSPGLGDTAMYLCATRNRGLDGELFFGEGSRLTVL.

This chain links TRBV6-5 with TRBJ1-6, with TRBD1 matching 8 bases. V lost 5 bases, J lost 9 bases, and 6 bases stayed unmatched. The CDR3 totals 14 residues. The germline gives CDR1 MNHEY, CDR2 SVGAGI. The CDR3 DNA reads TGTGCCAGCAGTCCAGACAGGGGAGGTTCACCCCTCCACTTT. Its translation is CASSPDRGGSPLHF.

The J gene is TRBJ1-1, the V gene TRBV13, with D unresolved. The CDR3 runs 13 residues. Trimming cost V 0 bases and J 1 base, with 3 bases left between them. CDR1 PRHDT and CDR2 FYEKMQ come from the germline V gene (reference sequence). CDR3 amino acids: CASSLGSNTEAFF. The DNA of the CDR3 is TGTGCCAGCAGCTTAGGTTCGAACACTGAAGCTTTCTTT.

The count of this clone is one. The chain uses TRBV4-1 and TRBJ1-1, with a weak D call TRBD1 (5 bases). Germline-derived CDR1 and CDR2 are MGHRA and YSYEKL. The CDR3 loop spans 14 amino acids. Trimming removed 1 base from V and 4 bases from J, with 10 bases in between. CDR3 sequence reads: CASSQARRGTEAFF. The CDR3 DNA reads TGCGCCAGCAGCCAAGCCAGAAGGGGCACTGAAGCTTTCTTT.

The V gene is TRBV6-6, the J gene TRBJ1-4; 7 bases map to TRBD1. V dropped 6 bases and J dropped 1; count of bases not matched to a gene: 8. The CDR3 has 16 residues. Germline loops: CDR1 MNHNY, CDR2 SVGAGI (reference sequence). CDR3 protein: CASSTDRDLTNEKLFF. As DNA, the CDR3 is TGTGCCAGCAGCACCGACAGGGACTTAACTAATGAAAAACTGTTTTTT.

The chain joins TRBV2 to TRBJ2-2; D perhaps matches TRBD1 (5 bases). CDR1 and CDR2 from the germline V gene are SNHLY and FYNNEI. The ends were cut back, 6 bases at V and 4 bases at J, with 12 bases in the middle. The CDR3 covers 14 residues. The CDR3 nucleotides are TGTGCCAGCAGACAAGATAGGGGCACCGGGGAGCTGTTTTTT. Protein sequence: CASRQDRGTGELFF.

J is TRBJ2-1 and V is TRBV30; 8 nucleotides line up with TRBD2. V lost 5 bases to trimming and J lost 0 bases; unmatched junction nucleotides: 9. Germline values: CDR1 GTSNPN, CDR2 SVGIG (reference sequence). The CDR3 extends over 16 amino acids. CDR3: CAWSTAAGVSYNEQFF. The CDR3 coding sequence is TGTGCCTGGTCCACCGCAGCGGGGGTCTCCTACAATGAGCAGTTCTTC.

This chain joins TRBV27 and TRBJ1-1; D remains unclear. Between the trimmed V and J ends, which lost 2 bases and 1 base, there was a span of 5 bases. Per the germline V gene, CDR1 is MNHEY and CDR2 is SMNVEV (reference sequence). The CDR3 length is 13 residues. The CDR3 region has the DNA TGTGCCAGCAGTTTAACCCCGAACACTGAAGCTTTCTTT. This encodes CASSLTPNTEAFF.

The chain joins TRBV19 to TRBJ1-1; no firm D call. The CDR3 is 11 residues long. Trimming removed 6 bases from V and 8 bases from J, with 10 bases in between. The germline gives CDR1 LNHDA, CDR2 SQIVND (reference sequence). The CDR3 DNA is TGTGCCAGTAGAAGGGAGGGCGAAGCTTTCTTT. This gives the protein CASRREGEAFF.

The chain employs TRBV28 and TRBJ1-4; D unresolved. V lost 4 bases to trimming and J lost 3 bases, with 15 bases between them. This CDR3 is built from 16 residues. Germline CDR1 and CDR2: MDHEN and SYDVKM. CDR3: CASSSPSRNANEKLFF. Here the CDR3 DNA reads TGTGCCAGCAGTTCCCCATCCAGGAATGCTAATGAAAAACTGTTTTTT.